The 32 T cell receptor beta chains reported below all come from one sample, sequenced in a study of early T cells in non-severe SARS-CoV-2 infection. From the 5' RACE reads, TCRdb called clonotypes with MiXCR, one entry per CDR3 protein. This table has tens of thousands of distinct CDR3 sequences, roughly 9.5% appearing once. The specimen was whole blood. The receptors were sampled from an adult who was a healthcare worker with PCR-confirmed SARS-CoV-2 infection or an uninfected control (not recorded which).

The chain uses TRBV7-2 and TRBJ2-7; D unresolved. This CDR3 comprises 12 residues. Germline V CDR1 and CDR2: SGHTA, FQGNSA. V was shortened by 5 bases and J by 4 bases, with 9 bases between the two germline ends. The CDR3 bases are TGTGCCAGCAGCCGAGGACGGTACGAGCAGTACTTC. Encoded protein: CASSRGRYEQYF.

This clonotype has a count of ten or more. J is TRBJ2-3 and V is TRBV18; 7 bases are a match to TRBD2. Germline V gives CDR1 KGHSH, CDR2 LQKENI. V lost 2 bases and J lost 2; bases outside the gene matches: 7. The CDR3 consists of 16 residues. CDR3 bases: TGTGCCAGCTCACCATTTAACGGGGGGACCACAGATACGCAGTATTTT. Amino acid sequence: CASSPFNGGTTDTQYF.

This chain uses TRBV3-1 with TRBJ1-4; 7 nucleotides match TRBD1. V gave up 4 bases and J gave up 5 bases; unmatched junction bases: 10. This CDR3 region has 16 residues. CDR1 LGHDT and CDR2 YNNKEL come from the germline V gene (reference sequence). The DNA for the CDR3 is TGTGCCAGCAGCCCTGATAGACAGGGCGGGAATGAAAAACTGTTTTTT. Its translation: CASSPDRQGGNEKLFF.

As to this clonotype: A read error may account for a junction end that differs from germline. This sequence joins TRBV5-1 and TRBJ2-5, with D maybe TRBD1 (5 bases). Germline V gives CDR1 SGHRS, CDR2 YFSETQ. This CDR3 is 15 amino acids long. The CDR3 DNA sequence: TGCGCCGGCAGCCCCGTGGCAGGGTCGGAAGAGACCCAGTACTTC. It is translated as CAGSPVAGSEETQYF.

This clonotype came up many times. The chain has TRBV11-2 and TRBJ1-5; no reliable D call. The V end was cut by 0 bases, the J end by 7 bases, with 7 bases between. This CDR3 has 13 amino acids. Germline CDR1 reads SGHAT; CDR2 reads FQNNGV. The CDR3 here is CASSLDRDQPQHF. The CDR3, as DNA: TGTGCCAGCAGCTTAGATCGCGACCAGCCCCAGCATTTT.

This clonotype was observed many times. V is TRBV4-2 and J is TRBJ1-1, with D possibly being TRBD1 (6 bases). Per germline, CDR1 LGHNA and CDR2 YNFKEQ. Trimming stripped 0 bases from V and 4 bases from J, with 12 bases between. This CDR3 comprises 15 residues. CDR3 bases: TGTGCCAGCAGCCAAGACTTACAGGGTTTCACTGAAGCTTTCTTT. This sequence encodes CASSQDLQGFTEAFF.

V and J are TRBV9 and TRBJ1-6; no clear D. The germline gives CDR1 SGDLS, CDR2 YYNGEE. This CDR3 region has 16 residues. V shed 4 bases and J shed 1 base, with 12 bases lying between them. In DNA form, the CDR3 reads TGTGCCAGCAGCCCCTCCGGGGATTCCTATAATTCACCCCTCCACTTT. Translating gives CASSPSGDSYNSPLHF.

This clonotype was counted at least ten times. J is TRBJ2-7 and V is TRBV19; D is undetermined. From germline, CDR1 is LNHDA and CDR2 SQIVND (reference sequence). With 8 bases removed from V and 3 bases from J, the gap between germline ends came to 8 bases. This CDR3 is 11 amino acids long. CDR3 in DNA: TGTGCCAGTGGAGACGGCTACGAGCAGTACTTC. Amino acids: CASGDGYEQYF. The complete variable domain, with remaining parts taken from reference TRBV19 and TRBJ2-7, reads DGGITQSPKYLFRKEGQNVTLSCEQNLNHDAMYWYRQDPGQGLRLIYYSQIVNDFQKGDIAEGYSVSREKKESFPLTVTSAQKNPTAFYLCASGDGYEQYFGPGTRLTVT.

This clonotype appeared many times. The genes are TRBV7-2 and TRBJ1-5; 7 bases are shared with TRBD1. CDR1 and CDR2 from the germline V gene are SGHTA and FQGNSA. V lost 5 bases, J lost 1 base, and 5 bases stayed unmatched. The CDR3 loop spans 15 amino acids. The CDR3 protein is CASSRTGRSNQPQHF. The DNA for the CDR3 is TGTGCCAGCAGCAGGACAGGACGCAGCAATCAGCCCCAGCATTTT.

The sample holds many counts of this clonotype. The J gene is TRBJ2-7, the V gene TRBV6-2 or TRBV6-3; no reliable D call. V was pared by 4 bases and J by 4 bases, with 20 bases between. The CDR3 sequence is 16 residues long. In germline, CDR1 is MNHEY, CDR2 SVGEGT. The CDR3: CASSSESQPGRYEQYF. The CDR3 DNA reads TGTGCCAGCAGTTCCGAGAGTCAACCTGGCCGGTACGAGCAGTACTTC.

This clonotype was seen at least ten times. The V and J genes are TRBV20-1 and TRBJ1-5; D ambiguous. This CDR3 has 12 residues. The germline gives CDR1 DFQATT, CDR2 SNEGSKA (reference sequence). V dropped 6 bases and J dropped 3 bases, with 9 bases sitting between them. The CDR3 region has the DNA TGCAGTGCGTCAGACACCAATCAGCCCCAGCATTTT. It translates to CSASDTNQPQHF.

This clonotype was seen ten or more times. The gene calls are TRBV9 and TRBJ1-1; D is unclear. With 2 bases removed from V and 6 bases from J, the gap between germline ends came to 11 bases. The germline V gene has CDR1 SGDLS and CDR2 YYNGEE. This CDR3 is built from 13 residues. Here the CDR3 reads CASSVGGVAEAFF. The CDR3 DNA reads as TGTGCCAGCAGCGTCGGCGGGGTAGCTGAAGCTTTCTTT.

This clonotype was counted between two and nine times. The chain links TRBV11-2 to TRBJ2-4; D call uncertain. The germline V gene has CDR1 SGHAT and CDR2 FQNNGV. V lost 1 base to trimming and J lost 0 bases, with 7 bases between them. The CDR3 extends over 15 amino acids. CDR3 sequence reads: CASSLGWGAKNIQYF. For the CDR3, the DNA is TGTGCCAGCAGCTTAGGTTGGGGAGCCAAAAACATTCAGTACTTC.

CDR3 in amino acids: CASSPPQDTQYF. Written as DNA, the CDR3 is TGTGCCAGCAGTCCTCCACAAGATACGCAGTATTTT. The V and J genes are TRBV28 and TRBJ2-3, with D unclear. Trimming took off 5 bases at V and 5 bases at J, with 8 bases between the two ends. The germline gives CDR1 MDHEN, CDR2 SYDVKM. The CDR3 has 12 amino acids.

The chain recombines TRBV7-3 with TRBJ2-3, with 14 bases identical to TRBD2. This CDR3 region has 15 residues. Per the germline V gene, CDR1 is SGHTA and CDR2 is FQGTGA. V was pared by 3 bases and J by 5 bases, with 1 base of the junction left unmatched. The CDR3: CASSFGTSGGDTQYF. The CDR3 bases are TGTGCCAGCAGCTTCGGGACTAGCGGGGGAGATACGCAGTATTTT.

This clonotype was recorded only once. With a much larger clone just one base away, this may be a read error. The rearrangement links TRBV20-1 to TRBJ2-7, with 8 bases fitting TRBD2. CDR1 is DFQATT, CDR2 SNEGSKA, per germline (reference sequence). There are 14 residues in the CDR3. Trimming took 2 bases from V and 5 from J; bases not matched to a gene: 8. The chain's CDR3 is CSARSSGPPHEQYF. The CDR3 DNA follows: TGCAGTGCTAGATCTAGCGGGCCACCCCACGAGCAGTACTTC.

There are many counts of this clonotype. This chain uses TRBV11-2 with TRBJ2-1; TRBD1 matches 7 bases. V shed 1 base, J shed 10 bases, and the junction held 7 bases outside the gene matches. The CDR3 is 14 amino acids. Germline loops: CDR1 SGHAT, CDR2 FQNNGV. The DNA of the CDR3 is TGTGCCAGCAGCTTAGGAGGGGGCGCGGGCGAGCAGTTCTTC. This encodes CASSLGGGAGEQFF.

This clonotype was detected only a few times. This chain uses TRBV5-1 with TRBJ2-3; no reliable D call. This CDR3 has 16 amino acids. V lost 4 bases to trimming and J lost 2 bases, with 17 bases between them. Germline CDR1 SGHRS, CDR2 YFSETQ. The CDR3 protein is CASSKDPPPLTDTQYF. In DNA form, the CDR3 reads TGCGCCAGCAGCAAGGACCCGCCGCCTCTCACAGATACGCAGTATTTT.

Ten or more counts support this clonotype. The rearrangement joins TRBV7-2 to TRBJ2-3; 9 bases line up with TRBD1. CDR1 and CDR2 from the germline V gene are SGHTA and FQGNSA. This CDR3 has 14 residues. J gave up 11 bases and V 2 bases, and 8 bases lay outside the gene matches. This chain's CDR3 is CASSLMGQGTRQYF. The CDR3, as DNA: TGTGCCAGCAGCTTAATGGGACAGGGCACACGGCAGTATTTT.

This clonotype was recorded at least ten times. The chain recombines TRBV7-2 with TRBJ2-3, with 8 bases lining up with TRBD1. From germline, CDR1 is SGHTA and CDR2 FQGNSA. This CDR3 contains 16 residues. V trimming: 4 bases; J trimming: 0 bases; junction bases outside the gene matches: 6. The CDR3 DNA reads as TGTGCCAGCAGCTCGCCGGACAGGGACAGCACAGATACGCAGTATTTT. Translation gives CASSSPDRDSTDTQYF.

This clonotype has a count of ten or more. The chain couples TRBV7-9 to TRBJ2-7; 9 bases align to TRBD2. V lost 5 bases to trimming and J lost 3 bases; unmatched junction nucleotides: 14. This CDR3 spans 17 amino acids. CDR1 is SEHNR and CDR2 is FQNEAQ in the germline V gene (reference sequence). CDR3 in DNA: TGTGCCAGCAGCAAACAACTCGGGCGGGAGGGTAGCTACGAGCAGTACTTC. Its translation: CASSKQLGREGSYEQYF.

This chain links TRBV28 with TRBJ2-7; TRBD1 or TRBD2 may be the D gene (5 bases each). Germline assignment: CDR1 MDHEN and CDR2 SYDVKM. V was shortened by 7 bases and J by 6 bases, with 22 bases between the two germline ends. This CDR3 has 15 amino acids. The chain's CDR3 is CASIRGGGNLAEQYF. CDR3 coding DNA: TGTGCCAGCATCCGAGGTGGGGGAAATTTAGCCGAGCAGTACTTC.

This rearrangement joins TRBV5-1 to TRBJ2-1; tentatively, D is TRBD1 or TRBD2 (5 bases each). CDR1 is SGHRS and CDR2 is YFSETQ in the germline V gene. Trimming shortened V by 4 bases and J by 1 base, and 12 bases separated the two germline ends. This CDR3 spans 15 amino acids. The CDR3 nucleotides read TGCGCCAGCAGCCAAGGGACGTATTCCTACAATGAGCAGTTCTTC. Translating it yields CASSQGTYSYNEQFF.

This clonotype was recorded many times. This sequence joins TRBV7-8 and TRBJ1-1; TRBD1 is a possible D gene (6 bases). Trimming took 4 bases from V and 2 from J, leaving 8 bases between them. The CDR3 consists of 13 residues. Per germline, CDR1 SGHVS and CDR2 FQNEAQ. CDR3 region: CASSSTGNTEAFF. CDR3 nucleotides: TGTGCCAGCAGCTCGACAGGAAACACTGAAGCTTTCTTT.

This clonotype was observed many times. The chain combines TRBV2 with TRBJ2-3; 8 positions agree with TRBD1. The germline CDR1 and CDR2 sequences are SNHLY and FYNNEI. Unmatched junction bases numbered 10, after V lost 6 bases and J lost 2 bases. This CDR3 has 16 amino acids. The chain's CDR3 is CASSLRGTGLTDTQYF. The CDR3 DNA reads as TGTGCCAGCAGCCTTAGGGGGACAGGACTCACAGATACGCAGTATTTT.

V is TRBV11-2 and J is TRBJ2-2; D is unclear. CDR3 length: 14 residues. Germline V gene data show CDR1 as SGHAT and CDR2 as FQNNGV. V lost 9 bases to trimming and J lost 0 bases, with 11 bases between them. DNA of the CDR3: TGTGCCAGTACACCCGGCTCGAACACCGGGGAGCTGTTTTTT. Translating it yields CASTPGSNTGELFF.

The chain is built from TRBV5-1 and TRBJ2-1; D gene ambiguous. The germline gives CDR1 SGHRS, CDR2 YFSETQ. Between the trimmed V and J ends, which lost 0 bases and 8 bases, there was a span of 15 bases. The CDR3 is made up of 15 amino acids. CDR3 sequence: CASSLGPPDVDEQFF. The DNA of the CDR3 is TGCGCCAGCAGCTTGGGCCCCCCGGACGTGGATGAGCAGTTCTTC.

Only a few counts were recorded for this clonotype. The chain recombines TRBV29-1 with TRBJ1-4, with TRBD1 matching 7 bases. The germline CDR1 and CDR2 sequences are SQVTM and ANQGSEA. This CDR3 contains 11 residues. With V trimmed by 6 bases and J by 8 bases, 3 bases remained unmatched. The chain's CDR3 is CSVDREEKLFF. The CDR3 DNA is TGCAGCGTCGACAGGGAGGAAAAACTGTTTTTT. Supplemented by reference TRBV29-1 and TRBJ1-4, the full variable domain reads SAVISQKPSRDICQRGTSLTIQCQVDSQVTMMFWYRQQPGQSLTLIATANQGSEATYESGFVIDKFPISRPNLTFSTLTVSNMSPEDSSIYLCSVDREEKLFFGSGTQLSVL.

This clonotype occurred many times. The chain recombines TRBV7-2 with TRBJ2-3, with D perhaps being TRBD1 or TRBD2 (5 bases each). The V gene's germline CDR1 is SGHTA and CDR2 FQGNSA. This CDR3 is 13 amino acids long. The germline V and J ends were trimmed by 5 bases and 4 bases, with 10 bases remaining between them. This CDR3 is CASSDRGADTQYF. The CDR3 DNA reads as TGTGCCAGCAGCGACCGGGGCGCAGATACGCAGTATTTT.

This chain joins TRBV5-4 and TRBJ2-2, with TRBD2 matching 10 bases. The V and J ends lost 4 bases and 4 bases, in that order; junction bases with no gene match: 7. Looked up from germline, CDR1 is SGHNT and CDR2 is YYREEE (reference sequence). The CDR3 is 16 residues long. The CDR3 protein is CASSQPLAGGTGELFF. The CDR3 DNA reads as TGTGCCAGCAGCCAACCCTTAGCGGGGGGCACCGGGGAGCTGTTTTTT.

This clonotype was detected ten times or more. The V and J genes are TRBV7-9 and TRBJ2-6, with D possibly TRBD1 on 6 matching bases. The V end was cut by 7 bases, the J end by 2 bases, with 12 bases between. Germline CDR1 SEHNR, CDR2 FQNEAQ (reference sequence). The CDR3 contains 15 residues. The CDR3 spells CASTSGQTGANVLTF. DNA for the CDR3: TGTGCCAGCACTTCCGGACAGACTGGGGCCAACGTCCTGACTTTC.

This clonotype was detected many times. The chain has TRBV7-9 and TRBJ2-2; 9 bases line up with TRBD1. The CDR3 is 18 amino acids. V dropped 4 bases and J dropped 3; count of bases not matched to a gene: 12. Germline loops: CDR1 SEHNR, CDR2 FQNEAQ (reference sequence). The CDR3 is CASSSPFRGQGYTGELFF. CDR3 in DNA: TGTGCCAGCAGCTCCCCTTTCCGCGGACAGGGGTACACCGGGGAGCTGTTTTTT.